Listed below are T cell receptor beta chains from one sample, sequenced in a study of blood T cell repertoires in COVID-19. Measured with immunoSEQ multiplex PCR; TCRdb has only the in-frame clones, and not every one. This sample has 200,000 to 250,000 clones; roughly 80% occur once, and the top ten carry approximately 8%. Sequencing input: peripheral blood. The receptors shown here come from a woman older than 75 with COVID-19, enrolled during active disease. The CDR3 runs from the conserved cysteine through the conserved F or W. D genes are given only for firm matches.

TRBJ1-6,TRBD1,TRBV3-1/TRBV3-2,TGTGCCAGCAGCCAGTTACAGGGGAATTCACCCCTCCACTTT,CASSQLQGNSPLHF
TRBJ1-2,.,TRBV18,TGTGCCAGCTCACCGAGTCAGCGCCACCATGGTGGCTACACCTTC,CASSPSQRHHGGYTF
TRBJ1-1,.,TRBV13,TGTGCCAGCAGATCCACATTGAACACTGAAGCTTTCTTT,CASRSTLNTEAFF
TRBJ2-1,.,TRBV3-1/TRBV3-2,TGTGCCAGCAGCCTGGCAGGGAGGAACAATGAGCAGTTCTTC,CASSLAGRNNEQFF
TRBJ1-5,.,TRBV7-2,TGTGCCAGCAGCCCAACAACCTATCAGCCCCAGCATTTT,CASSPTTYQPQHF
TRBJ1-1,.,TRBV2,TGTGCCAGCAAGTCGGGGGGTGGGAACACTGAAGCTTTCTTT,CASKSGGGNTEAFF
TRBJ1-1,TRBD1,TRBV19,TGTGCCAGTAGTATGGCCGGGACAGACACTGAAGCTTTCTTT,CASSMAGTDTEAFF
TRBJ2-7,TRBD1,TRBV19,TGTGCCAGTAGTATGCTCCCCGGACAGGGGGAAGACGAGCAGTACTTC,CASSMLPGQGEDEQYF
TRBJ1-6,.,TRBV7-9,TGTGCCAGCAACATTATCAATTCACCCCTCCACTTT,CASNIINSPLHF
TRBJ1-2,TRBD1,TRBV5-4,TGTGCCAGCAGCTCCGCCGGGACAGGGGCTAACTATGGCTACACCTTC,CASSSAGTGANYGYTF